These 31 T cell receptor beta chains originate from one sample sequenced in a study of post-analysis software for immune sequencing data. Study-wide findings and caveats: There were a few TRBV segments more frequent in patients than controls, and TRBV5-6, TRBV5-1 and TRBV20-1 were among them.

Their antigens remain unidentified. Prepared TCR beta cDNA libraries contained unique molecular identifiers. TCRdb re-analysed the PCR reads in MiXCR, keeping a single row per CDR3 protein. The sample lists hundreds of thousands of distinct CDR3 sequences; more than 50% were seen once. The sequencing input was blood. Receptor source: a girl under 10 years old with multiple sclerosis.

The chain links TRBV28 to TRBJ1-1; 12 bases match TRBD1. J lost 3 bases, V lost 4 bases, and 0 bases had no gene match. CDR1 is MDHEN and CDR2 is SYDVKM in the germline V gene. The CDR3 sequence is 14 residues long. The CDR3 DNA follows: TGTGCCAGCAGTTGGGACAGGGGGCACACTGAAGCTTTCTTT. As protein: CASSWDRGHTEAFF.

This clonotype was recorded a few times. V usage is TRBV7-9 and J usage is TRBJ2-5, with D perhaps assigned TRBD1 or TRBD2 (5 bases each). The end of the DNA aligns better with TRBJ2-1, so the J call may be wrong. The germline gives CDR1 SEHNR, CDR2 FQNEAQ (reference sequence). CDR3 length: 15 residues. The CDR3 loop reads CASSSSRGRQETQFF. The CDR3 DNA reads TGTGCCAGCAGCTCTTCTCGGGGACGGCAAGAGACCCAGTTCTTC.

V gene TRBV18 combines with J gene TRBJ2-5; 9 bases fit TRBD1. The CDR3 is 15 amino acids. In germline, CDR1 is KGHSH, CDR2 LQKENI. The J segment lost 3 bases and the V segment lost 5 bases, leaving 7 bases of the junction unmatched. The CDR3 sequence is CASSSRTGAKETQYF. CDR3 coding DNA: TGTGCCAGCTCATCCCGGACAGGGGCTAAAGAGACCCAGTACTTC.

This clonotype occurred a few times. The chain has TRBV3-1 and TRBJ2-3; D possibly uses TRBD1 or TRBD2 (5 bases each). The CDR3 contains 16 residues. With 0 bases removed from V and 1 base from J, the gap between germline ends came to 11 bases. Germline assignment: CDR1 LGHDT and CDR2 YNNKEL (reference sequence). CDR3 DNA sequence: TGTGCCAGCAGCCAAGAGGTACTAGGGGGCACAGATACGCAGTATTTT. Translation gives CASSQEVLGGTDTQYF.

In this sample, this clonotype turned up once. The CDR3 coding sequence is TGCAGTGCTAGAGAATATGCCAGGAACACTGAAGCTTTCTTT. It translates to CSAREYARNTEAFF. The V call is TRBV20-1, the J call TRBJ1-1, with no clear D. The CDR3 runs to 14 residues. The V end was cut by 0 bases, the J end by 1 base, with 9 bases between. Germline CDR1 is DFQATT and CDR2 is SNEGSKA (reference sequence).

V and J are TRBV12-3 or TRBV12-4 and TRBJ1-4; 7 bases agree with TRBD1. This CDR3 is built from 16 residues. Unmatched junction bases numbered 8, after V lost 0 bases and J lost 7 bases. Written as DNA, the CDR3 is TGTGCCAGCAGTTTAGCATCAAGGGGACAGACTGAAAAACTGTTTTTT. This gives the protein CASSLASRGQTEKLFF.

The chain employs TRBV20-1 and TRBJ2-3, with TRBD1 as a possible D gene (6 bases). V was pared by 3 bases and J by 4 bases, with 11 bases between. CDR3 length equals 13 residues. CDR1 is DFQATT, CDR2 SNEGSKA, per germline (reference sequence). The CDR3 region is CSASRDTSDTQYF. Written as DNA, the CDR3 is TGCAGTGCTAGTCGGGACACCTCAGATACGCAGTATTTT.

V usage is TRBV7-8 and J usage is TRBJ2-7, with D tentatively TRBD1 (6 bases). The length of the CDR3 is 13 residues. Germline values: CDR1 SGHVS, CDR2 FQNEAQ. The germline V and J ends were trimmed by 5 bases and 4 bases, with 12 bases remaining between them. Here the CDR3 reads CASSPWDKYEQYF. CDR3 DNA: TGTGCCAGCAGCCCTTGGGACAAGTACGAGCAGTACTTC.

V usage is TRBV20-1 and J usage is TRBJ2-3, with a tentative D call TRBD2 (5 bases). This CDR3 has 15 residues. Germline V gene data show CDR1 as DFQATT and CDR2 as SNEGSKA (reference sequence). Deletions cut 5 bases from V and 0 bases from J, with 15 bases between. CDR3 coding DNA: TGCAGTGCTCCCCGACTATCTACTAGCACAGATACGCAGTATTTT. It specifies CSAPRLSTSTDTQYF.

The chain couples TRBV6-6 to TRBJ2-7, with D possibly matching TRBD2 (6 bases). The closer fit of TRBJ2-5 to the DNA end suggests the J call may be wrong. In germline, CDR1 is MNHNY, CDR2 SVGAGI (reference sequence). This CDR3 has 15 residues. The CDR3 coding sequence is TGTGCCAGCACCGCGCGGGCTCGGGCGGGGGAGACCCAGTACTTC. Encoded protein: CASTARARAGETQYF.

The J gene is TRBJ1-1, the V gene TRBV12-3 or TRBV12-4; D is undetermined. V was shortened by 10 bases and J by 5 bases, with 14 bases between the two germline ends. CDR3 size: 12 residues. CDR3 residues: CATSLGRTEAFF. Here the CDR3 DNA reads TGTGCCACCTCCCTGGGCAGGACTGAAGCTTTCTTT.

The rearrangement links TRBV11-2 to TRBJ2-1; TRBD2 agrees at 9 bases. This CDR3 has 15 amino acids. The germline V gene has CDR1 SGHAT and CDR2 FQNNGV. The trim removed 3 bases at V and 8 bases at J, leaving 8 bases unmatched. The CDR3 reads CASSFASGTGYEQFF. CDR3 coding DNA: TGTGCCAGCAGCTTCGCTAGCGGGACTGGGTATGAGCAGTTCTTC.

The gene calls are TRBV29-1 and TRBJ2-1; a weak D match, TRBD1 (5 bases). This CDR3 has 13 residues. V was clipped by 5 bases and J by 3 bases, with 11 bases between them. CDR1 is SQVTM and CDR2 is ANQGSEA in the germline V gene. CDR3 protein: CSVSDSLYNEQFF. As DNA, the CDR3 is TGCAGCGTTTCCGACAGCCTCTACAATGAGCAGTTCTTC.

The gene calls are TRBV6-1 and TRBJ2-7, with 7 bases identical to TRBD1. V lost 8 bases to trimming and J lost 1 base; unmatched junction nucleotides: 5. Germline assignment: CDR1 MNHNS and CDR2 SASEGT. The CDR3 runs 13 residues. The CDR3 here is CASLRQGSYEQYF. The CDR3 DNA reads TGTGCCAGCCTACGACAGGGATCCTACGAGCAGTACTTC.

In DNA form, the CDR3 reads TGCAGTGCTAGAGTCCCCGGCACAGATACGCAGTATTTT. Translation: CSARVPGTDTQYF. The chain employs TRBV20-1 and TRBJ2-3; D gene ambiguous. This CDR3 comprises 13 residues. Germline CDR1 reads DFQATT; CDR2 reads SNEGSKA (reference sequence). Between the trimmed V and J ends, which lost 1 base and 1 base, there was a span of 6 bases.

The V gene is TRBV3-1, the J gene TRBJ2-5; D possibly corresponds to TRBD2 (5 bases). V lost 0 bases and J 0 bases, leaving 8 bases between the germline ends. CDR1 and CDR2 from the germline V gene are LGHDT and YNNKEL (reference sequence). CDR3 length equals 15 residues. Here the CDR3 DNA reads TGTGCCAGCAGCCAAGAAGGAGGTTACCAAGAGACCCAGTACTTC. Its protein product is CASSQEGGYQETQYF.

The table lists this clonotype with a few counts. This sequence joins TRBV20-1 and TRBJ2-1, with unresolved D. This CDR3 spans 14 amino acids. V dropped 7 bases and J dropped 0 bases, with 13 bases sitting between them. Germline assignment: CDR1 DFQATT and CDR2 SNEGSKA (reference sequence). This CDR3 reads CSVLDGSSYNEQFF. The CDR3 DNA is TGCAGTGTTTTAGACGGAAGCTCCTACAATGAGCAGTTCTTC.

The V call is TRBV15, the J call TRBJ1-5; TRBD1 matches at 7 bases. The ends lost 6 bases at V and 7 bases at J; junction bases unmatched: 9. CDR3 length: 14 residues. CDR1 is LNHNV, CDR2 YYDKDF, per germline (reference sequence). The CDR3 here is CATSWQGGMQPQHF. DNA for the CDR3: TGTGCCACCAGTTGGCAAGGGGGCATGCAGCCCCAGCATTTT. Full variable domain (outside the CDR3, taken from reference TRBV15 and TRBJ1-5): DAMVIQNPRYQVTQFGKPVTLSCSQTLNHNVMYWYQQKSSQAPKLLFHYYDKDFNNEADTPDNFQSRRPNTSFCFLDIRSPGLGDTAMYLCATSWQGGMQPQHFGDGTRLSIL.

This clonotype appeared a few times. The chain couples TRBV28 to TRBJ2-7; D might be TRBD1 (5 bases). The CDR3 has 15 residues. Trimming removed 6 bases from V and 4 bases from J, with 19 bases in between. Looked up from germline, CDR1 is MDHEN and CDR2 is SYDVKM. The CDR3 is CASSRTTGRGYEQYF. DNA of the CDR3: TGTGCCAGCAGCCGAACCACAGGAAGGGGTTACGAGCAGTACTTC. The entire variable domain, with the rest obtained from reference TRBV28 and TRBJ2-7, is as follows: DVKVTQSSRYLVKRTGEKVFLECVQDMDHENMFWYRQDPGLGLRLIYFSYDVKMKEKGDIPEGYSVSREKKERFSLILESASTNQTSMYLCASSRTTGRGYEQYFGPGTRLTVT.

The V and J genes are TRBV7-2 and TRBJ1-2; D is undetermined. The CDR3 runs 13 residues. The V end was cut by 5 bases, the J end by 7 bases, with 14 bases between. Germline-derived CDR1 and CDR2 are SGHTA and FQGNSA. The CDR3: CASSPEVGRGYTF. The CDR3, as DNA: TGTGCCAGCAGCCCAGAGGTCGGCCGTGGCTACACCTTC.

The chain links TRBV29-1 to TRBJ1-2; TRBD1 might be the D (5 bases). Germline V gives CDR1 SQVTM, CDR2 ANQGSEA. The V and J ends lost 4 bases and 3 bases respectively, with 18 bases between them. The CDR3 spans 15 residues. The CDR3 region is CSVGMNSGVYYGYTF. CDR3 DNA: TGCAGCGTTGGTATGAATTCGGGGGTGTACTATGGCTACACCTTC.

This chain joins TRBV10-1 and TRBJ2-1; a weak D match, TRBD1 (5 bases). Germline assignment: CDR1 WNHNN and CDR2 SYGVQD (reference sequence). The CDR3 spans 14 residues. Trimming stripped 5 bases from V and 6 bases from J, with 14 bases between. Written as DNA, the CDR3 is TGCGCCAGCAGTTCCGGACAAAATACCAATGAGCAGTTCTTC. This encodes CASSSGQNTNEQFF.

V and J are TRBV6-1 and TRBJ2-7, with D tentatively TRBD1 (5 bases). The CDR3 is 12 amino acids. Germline CDR1 reads MNHNS; CDR2 reads SASEGT. V gave up 8 bases and J gave up 7 bases, with 15 bases separating them. CDR3 loop: CASWTTPGEQYF. The CDR3 nucleotides read TGTGCCAGCTGGACAACTCCTGGGGAGCAGTACTTC.

This clonotype appeared a few times. The chain has TRBV3-1 and TRBJ2-7, with TRBD2 matching 8 bases. The CDR3 covers 14 residues. Trimming removed 3 bases from V and 0 bases from J; junction bases left unmatched: 1. Germline assignment: CDR1 LGHDT and CDR2 YNNKEL (reference sequence). CDR3 loop: CASSHGGASYEQYF. The CDR3 DNA reads TGTGCCAGCAGCCACGGGGGGGCCTCCTACGAGCAGTACTTC.

The gene calls are TRBV12-3 or TRBV12-4 and TRBJ2-3; no clear D. The length of the CDR3 is 11 residues. V lost 6 bases and J lost 10, with 11 bases in between. The CDR3 sequence: CASSPLGPQYF. The DNA of the CDR3 is TGTGCCAGCAGCCCACTGGGTCCGCAGTATTTT.

The rearrangement joins TRBV7-9 to TRBJ2-1; the match to TRBD1 covers 7 bases. The junction had 7 bases not matched to a gene; V was cut back by 2 bases and J by 9 bases. Germline V gene sequence: CDR1 SEHNR, CDR2 FQNEAQ (reference sequence). This CDR3 comprises 14 residues. The CDR3 reads CASSLSAGGPEQFF. The DNA of the CDR3 is TGTGCCAGCAGCTTATCCGCAGGGGGACCTGAGCAGTTCTTC.

The rearrangement links TRBV7-9 to TRBJ2-5, with D perhaps TRBD1 (6 bases). The CDR3 has 16 amino acids. Germline-derived CDR1 and CDR2 are SEHNR and FQNEAQ (reference sequence). Trimming removed 5 bases at V and 1 base at J, with 17 bases between. CDR3 sequence: CASSTGFSRAQETQYF. The CDR3 nucleotides are TGTGCCAGCAGCACAGGGTTCTCCAGGGCCCAAGAGACCCAGTACTTC.

This chain connects TRBV20-1 to TRBJ2-1; TRBD2 matches 9 bases. The CDR3 sequence is 12 residues long. In germline, CDR1 is DFQATT, CDR2 SNEGSKA (reference sequence). With V trimmed by 7 bases and J by 5 bases, 3 bases remained unmatched. CDR3: CSGLAGHNEQFF. The CDR3, as DNA: TGCAGTGGGCTAGCGGGGCACAATGAGCAGTTCTTC.

The chain uses TRBV4-1 and TRBJ1-4, with a weak D call TRBD1 (5 bases). The germline CDR1 and CDR2 sequences are MGHRA and YSYEKL. CDR3 length: 15 amino acids. Trimming pared 0 bases from V and 8 bases from J, leaving 13 bases between. The CDR3 here is CASSQDRGSREKLFF. The DNA of the CDR3 is TGCGCCAGCAGCCAAGATAGGGGATCTCGCGAAAAACTGTTTTTT.

The V call is TRBV7-8, the J call TRBJ2-1; possible D gene TRBD1, 5 bases. This CDR3 comprises 16 residues. Germline-derived CDR1 and CDR2 are SGHVS and FQNEAQ. V was cut by 5 bases and J by 5 bases, with 19 bases left in between. CDR3 residues: CASSRLRQGGNNEQFF. CDR3 nucleotides: TGTGCCAGCAGCCGCCTTAGGCAGGGTGGGAACAATGAGCAGTTCTTC.

There are a few counts of this clonotype. The chain joins TRBV5-1 to TRBJ2-5, with 9 bases identical to TRBD2. Germline values: CDR1 SGHRS, CDR2 YFSETQ. V lost 4 bases and J lost 3; bases outside the gene matches: 7. CDR3 size: 15 residues. Written as DNA, the CDR3 is TGCGCCAGCAGCCTCGCCGGGACTAGCAAAGAGACCCAGTACTTC. This gives the protein CASSLAGTSKETQYF. Full variable domain (outside the CDR3, taken from reference TRBV5-1 and TRBJ2-5): KAGVTQTPRYLIKTRGQQVTLSCSPISGHRSVSWYQQTPGQGLQFLFEYFSETQRNKGNFPGRFSGRQFSNSRSEMNVSTLELGDSALYLCASSLAGTSKETQYFGPGTRLLVL.